What follows are 8 T cell receptor beta chains derived from one specimen sequenced in a study of shared clonotypes between healthy human individuals. Clones were sequenced by immunoSEQ multiplex PCR, and TCRdb holds only the in-frame ones, with some missing. The sample has some 1 million clones, more than 65% seen once. Material: memory CD4+ T cells sorted from blood. Subset meaning: CD45RA-negative fraction. These receptors all come from a man between 18 and 29 years old in good health.

This clone was observed a handful of times. The chain joins TRBV18 to TRBJ1-1; the D is unclear. The V end lost 2 bases, the J end lost 2 bases, and 6 bases lay between the germline ends. The CDR3 length is 13 residues. The germline gives CDR1 KGHSH, CDR2 LQKENI. DNA for the CDR3: TGTGCCAGCTCACCAATAGTTAACACTGAAGCTTTCTTT. Residues: CASSPIVNTEAFF. Drawing the rest from reference TRBV18 and TRBJ1-1, the complete variable domain is NAGVMQNPRHLVRRRGQEARLRCSPMKGHSHVYWYRQLPEEGLKFMVYLQKENIIDESGMPKERFSAEFPKEGPSILRIQQVVRGDSAAYFCASSPIVNTEAFFGQGTRLTVV.

A remark on this clone: The same CDR3 is also encoded by other DNA sequences in this sample. V is TRBV7-2 and J is TRBJ2-5; D not resolved. The CDR3 runs 13 residues. CDR1 and CDR2 from the germline V gene are SGHTA and FQGNSA. The V gene lost 3 bases and the J gene lost 5 bases, with 10 bases spanning the gap. CDR3: CASSFRGRETQYF. The CDR3 nucleotides are TGTGCCAGCAGCTTTCGTGGTCGGGAGACCCAGTACTTC.

This clone came up a few times. Other nucleotide sequences from this sample produce the same CDR3. The chain has TRBV29-1 and TRBJ1-2; unclear D gene. Trimming took off 0 bases at V and 8 bases at J, with 4 bases between the two ends. This CDR3 is 10 amino acids long. Germline loops: CDR1 SQVTM, CDR2 ANQGSEA. In DNA, the CDR3 is TGCAGCGTTGAAGAGGCGGGCTACACCTTC. Translation: CSVEEAGYTF.

The V call is TRBV7-2, the J call TRBJ2-2; D is undetermined. Trimming took 0 bases from V and 3 from J, leaving 5 bases between them. Germline V gene sequence: CDR1 SGHTA, CDR2 FQGNSA. The CDR3 runs to 14 residues. The CDR3 sequence is CASSLAPHTGELFF. In DNA form, the CDR3 reads TGTGCCAGCAGCTTAGCTCCCCACACCGGGGAGCTGTTTTTT.

The chain couples TRBV2 to TRBJ2-1; D unclear. The CDR3 sequence is 14 residues long. Germline values: CDR1 SNHLY, CDR2 FYNNEI. Trimming cost V 7 bases and J 0 bases, with 10 bases left between them. DNA for the CDR3: TGTGCCAGCACGCCAGGAAGCTCCTACAATGAGCAGTTCTTC. This encodes CASTPGSSYNEQFF.

The rearrangement uses TRBV11-3 and TRBJ2-3, with D possibly being TRBD2 (5 bases). V lost 3 bases and J lost 2, with 9 bases in between. The germline gives CDR1 SGHNT, CDR2 YENEEA. The CDR3 has 14 amino acids. CDR3 sequence (DNA): TGTGCCAGCAGCTTGGCGGGCTTCACAGATACGCAGTATTTT. Amino acids: CASSLAGFTDTQYF. Using reference TRBV11-3 and TRBJ2-3 for the parts outside the CDR3, the full variable domain is EAGVVQSPRYKIIEKKQPVAFWCNPISGHNTLYWYLQNLGQGPELLIRYENEEAVDDSQLPKDRFSAERLKGVDSTLKIQPAELGDSAVYLCASSLAGFTDTQYFGPGTRLTVL.

The V gene is TRBV2, the J gene TRBJ2-3; no firm D call. The V end was cut by 7 bases, the J end by 0 bases, with 5 bases between. CDR3 size: 12 residues. The germline CDR1 and CDR2 sequences are SNHLY and FYNNEI. Written as DNA, the CDR3 is TGTGCCAGCACCGTTAGCACAGATACGCAGTATTTT. Translated, it gives CASTVSTDTQYF.

The rearrangement joins TRBV4-1 to TRBJ1-4; D call uncertain. Trimming stripped 4 bases from V and 6 bases from J, with 15 bases between. Per germline, CDR1 MGHRA and CDR2 YSYEKL. This CDR3 has 15 residues. CDR3 sequence (DNA): TGCGCCAGCAGCCTTACTGGCGGGATCTATGAAAAACTGTTTTTT. Its protein is CASSLTGGIYEKLFF.